Listed below are T cell receptor beta chains from one sample, sequenced in a study of blood T cell repertoires in COVID-19. This table comes from immunoSEQ multiplex PCR, and its TCRdb copy is limited to in-frame clones, with some not included. The table has 70,000 to 95,000 clones, approximately 89% seen once. The sample taken for sequencing was peripheral blood. The receptors were sampled from a man aged 50-60 years with acute or convalescent COVID-19. Each CDR3 is given with its conserved first and last residue. The D gene is left open where the match is weak. Expanded clones are given a class, and other clones once, few, many or no size at all.

J,V,size,D,CDR3,DNA
TRBJ2-7,TRBV28,.,.,CASSLWTSYEQYF,TGTGCCAGCAGTTTATGGACTAGCTACGAGCAGTACTTC
TRBJ1-1,TRBV7-9,.,.,CASSLYEAFF,TGTGCCAGCAGCTTATATGAAGCTTTCTTT
TRBJ1-5,TRBV6-4,few,.,CASSLRSGHSNQPQHF,TGTGCCAGCAGTTTGAGATCAGGACATAGCAATCAGCCCCAGCATTTT
TRBJ1-2,TRBV3-1/TRBV3-2,.,TRBD1,CASSQGTAPYGYTF,TGTGCCAGCAGCCAGGGGACAGCACCCTATGGCTACACCTTC
TRBJ1-4,TRBV19,.,.,CASSFLSRATNEKLFF,TGTGCCAGTAGTTTCTTATCGCGTGCAACTAATGAAAAACTGTTTTTT
TRBJ1-5,TRBV19,.,.,CASSIVSSNQPQHF,TGTGCCAGTAGTATTGTTAGTAGCAATCAGCCCCAGCATTTT
TRBJ2-6,TRBV4-3,once,.,CASSQAAGANVLTF,TGCGCCAGCAGCCAAGCTGCTGGGGCCAACGTCCTGACTTTC
TRBJ2-1,TRBV2,.,.,CASRGGGYNNEQFF,TGTGCCAGCAGAGGGGGGGGGTATAACAATGAGCAGTTCTTC
TRBJ1-1,TRBV3-1/TRBV3-2,.,.,CASSQNWQVNTEAFF,TGTGCCAGCAGCCAAAACTGGCAGGTGAACACTGAAGCTTTCTTT
TRBJ2-3,TRBV5-4,.,TRBD2,CASSSGLAGGGTQYF,TGTGCCAGCAGCTCTGGGCTAGCGGGAGGGGGAACGCAGTATTTT
TRBJ1-1,TRBV4-2,once,.,CASSLKWARVTEAFF,TGTGCCAGCAGCCTAAAGTGGGCCAGGGTAACTGAAGCTTTCTTT
TRBJ1-5,TRBV3-1/TRBV3-2,many,.,CASSQGDSVRPQHF,TGTGCCAGCAGCCAAGGAGACTCCGTAAGACCCCAGCATTTT
TRBJ1-6,TRBV6-5,.,TRBD1,CASTESGTVASPLHF,TGTGCCAGCACCGAATCAGGGACAGTCGCTTCACCCCTCCACTTT
TRBJ2-7,TRBV27,.,TRBD2,CASSSSSGPILYEQYF,TGTGCCAGCAGTAGCTCTAGCGGCCCTATTCTCTACGAGCAGTACTTC
TRBJ2-1,TRBV11-3,.,TRBD1,CASSYEGAGEQFF,TGTGCCAGCAGCTACGAGGGGGCGGGTGAGCAGTTCTTC
TRBJ1-2,TRBV6-5,.,TRBD1,CASRPDRGENGYTF,TGTGCCAGCAGGCCGGACAGGGGCGAGAATGGCTACACCTTC
TRBJ1-1,TRBV3-1/TRBV3-2,.,.,CASRSTAMRTEAFF,TGTGCCAGCAGATCGACAGCGATGAGGACTGAAGCTTTCTTT
TRBJ1-2,TRBV10-2,.,TRBD1,CASSDGQGYYGYTF,TGCGCCAGCAGTGACGGACAGGGGTACTATGGCTACACCTTC
TRBJ2-1,TRBV5-1,.,.,CASSFSQGLYNEQFF,TGCGCCAGCAGCTTTAGTCAGGGATTATACAATGAGCAGTTCTTC
TRBJ1-1,TRBV19,.,.,CASSTYTEAFF,TGTGCCAGTAGTACCTACACTGAAGCTTTCTTT
TRBJ2-5,TRBV2,.,.,CASSGPPPTETQYF,TGTGCCAGCAGTGGTCCACCCCCTACGGAGACCCAGTACTTC
TRBJ1-2,TRBV12-3/TRBV12-4,.,.,CASKNRELNGYTF,TGTGCCAGCAAAAACAGGGAACTCAACGGCTACACCTTC
TRBJ1-3,TRBV7-9,.,.,CASSSHGTVGNTIYF,TGTGCCAGCAGCTCGCACGGGACTGTCGGAAACACCATATATTTT
TRBJ2-2,TRBV7-6,.,TRBD2,CASSPQLGRELTGELFF,TGTGCCAGCAGCCCACAGCTTGGGCGGGAGCTTACCGGGGAGCTGTTTTTT
TRBJ1-2,TRBV6-5,.,.,CASSYSGGSYGYTF,TGTGCCAGCAGTTACTCCGGGGGTAGCTATGGCTACACCTTC
TRBJ1-1,TRBV5-1,few,.,CASSSIEPAMNTEAFF,TGCGCCAGCAGCTCGATTGAGCCTGCAATGAACACTGAAGCTTTCTTT
TRBJ2-1,TRBV18,.,TRBD2,CASSLAGLGSNEQFF,TGTGCCAGCTCACTAGCGGGTTTGGGCTCAAATGAGCAGTTCTTC
TRBJ2-2,TRBV23-1,.,TRBD2,CASSRPLAGLHTGELFF,TGCGCCAGCAGCCGACCTCTAGCGGGCCTCCACACCGGGGAGCTGTTTTTT
TRBJ2-5,TRBV19,.,TRBD1,CASSTGTGSETQYF,TGTGCCAGTAGTACCGGGACAGGTAGTGAGACCCAGTACTTC
TRBJ2-1,TRBV10-3,.,TRBD2,CAIGGSSYNEQFF,TGTGCCATCGGCGGGAGCTCCTACAATGAGCAGTTCTTC
TRBJ1-3,TRBV9,.,.,CASSSQGAGNTIYF,TGTGCCAGCAGCTCACAGGGTGCTGGAAACACCATATATTTT
TRBJ1-1,TRBV18,.,.,CASSRRENTEAFF,TGTGCCAGCTCGCGACGGGAGAACACTGAAGCTTTCTTT
TRBJ2-3,TRBV5-8,.,.,CASSFGRYYPTDTQYF,TGTGCCAGCAGCTTCGGTCGATATTACCCCACAGATACGCAGTATTTT
TRBJ1-2,TRBV9,.,.,CASSPPGAQGYTF,TGTGCCAGCAGCCCCCCAGGGGCTCAAGGCTACACCTTC
TRBJ2-2,TRBV4-2,.,TRBD2,CASGNRRGGPQTGELFF,TGTGCCAGCGGAAATCGTCGCGGGGGGCCCCAAACCGGGGAGCTGTTTTTT
TRBJ2-5,TRBV19,once,.,CASGTYSRETQYF,TGTGCCAGTGGCACCTACTCGAGGGAGACCCAGTACTTC
TRBJ2-5,TRBV5-1,.,TRBD2,CASRTSGSSGTQYF,TGCGCCAGCCGGACTAGCGGGAGCTCTGGGACCCAGTACTTC
TRBJ2-3,TRBV7-2,.,.,CASSLGSASALEQYF,TGTGCCAGCAGCTTAGGATCCGCTAGCGCACTTGAGCAGTATTTT
TRBJ2-5,TRBV4-2,.,.,CASSQDLIQETQYF,TGTGCCAGCAGCCAAGACTTAATACAAGAGACCCAGTACTTC
TRBJ2-1,TRBV7-8,.,TRBD2,CASRGRAGTYNEQFF,TGTGCCAGCAGGGGGCGAGCGGGGACCTACAATGAGCAGTTCTTC
TRBJ2-5,TRBV6-6,.,.,CASWPGLTEKAQYF,TGTGCCAGTTGGCCCGGACTGACGGAAAAGGCCCAGTACTTC
TRBJ1-1,TRBV6-5,.,.,CASRPGHLNTEAFF,TGTGCCAGCAGACCGGGACACTTGAACACTGAAGCTTTCTTT